What follows is one T cell receptor (beta chain) and its context. As yet, its antigen is unknown. This CDR3 contains 15 residues. Deletions cut 3 bases from V and 0 bases from J, with 11 bases between. The germline V gene encodes CDR1 KGHSH and CDR2 LQKENI. These data belong to a study of shared clonotypes between healthy human individuals. For the study at large: CD4 naive cells filled three plates per donor, CD4 memory three, CD8 naive two and CD8 memory one.

Whole-study findings and limits: Clonotype sharing among donors was expected to depend on sequencing depth. It was observed that roughly 5.4% of naive CD4 clonotypes were shared across a few donors. Non-shared clonotypes were found to have lower generation probabilities than the clonotypes that were shared by all four of the sorted-subset donors.

Libraries were prepared by immunoSEQ multiplex PCR; TCRdb keeps only in-frame clonotypes and omits some of them. The repertoire holds about 1 million clones, with about 74% as singletons. The V and J genes are TRBV18 and TRBJ1-1; TRBD1 might be the D (5 bases). Sequencing was performed on memory CD4+ T cells sorted from blood. Stated subset: CD45RA-negative fraction. This receptor was taken from a man aged 18 to 30 in good health. For the CDR3, the DNA is TGTGCCAGCTCACCCCAGGGACGGGTGAACACTGAAGCTTTCTTT. This sequence encodes CASSPQGRVNTEAFF.